This entry lists 23 T cell receptor beta chains sequenced from one sample in a study of blood T cell repertoires in COVID-19. Some clones are missing from TCRdb's copy, which holds only in-frame ones; the method was immunoSEQ multiplex PCR. The sample lists 150,000 to 200,000 clones, 84% occurring once. The specimen was PBMCs or T cells enriched from blood (not recorded which). All receptors derive from a man aged 40-55 years who had recovered from COVID-19.

This chain connects TRBV7-2 to TRBJ2-1; possibly TRBD2 for D (5 bases). V was shortened by 4 bases and J by 1 base, with 11 bases between the two germline ends. Germline CDR1 reads SGHTA; CDR2 reads FQGNSA. CDR3 length: 15 residues. The CDR3 is CASSSLGESYNEQFF. Written as DNA, the CDR3 is TGTGCCAGCAGCTCTCTCGGGGAATCCTACAATGAGCAGTTCTTC.

The rearrangement joins TRBV24-1 to TRBJ1-2, with TRBD1 identical over 9 bases. The CDR3 loop spans 15 amino acids. V trimming: 4 bases; J trimming: 5 bases; junction bases outside the gene matches: 7. Germline lookup yields CDR1 KGHDR and CDR2 SFDVKD. Here the CDR3 reads CATSDPGQGSYGYTF. CDR3 in DNA: TGTGCCACCAGTGACCCGGGACAGGGCTCATATGGCTACACCTTC.

In DNA form, the CDR3 reads TGTGCCAGCAGCCCTCTATCAGGCGGGGAGCTGTTTTTT. The encoded protein is CASSPLSGGELFF. The chain links TRBV11-1 to TRBJ2-2; unclear D gene. Trimming removed 5 bases from V and 7 bases from J, with 11 bases in between. The CDR3 is 13 residues long. Germline CDR1 and CDR2: SGHAT and FQDESV (reference sequence). Based on the CDR3 plus reference TRBV11-1 and TRBJ2-2, the full variable domain is EAEVAQSPRYKITEKSQAVAFWCDPISGHATLYWYRQILGQGPELLVQFQDESVVDDSQLPKDRFSAERLKGVDSTLKIQPAELGDSAMYLCASSPLSGGELFFGEGSRLTVL.

This sequence joins TRBV9 and TRBJ1-6, with D perhaps TRBD1 (5 bases). CDR1 and CDR2 from the germline V gene are SGDLS and YYNGEE. Deletions cut 0 bases from V and 13 bases from J, with 26 bases between. CDR3 length: 18 amino acids. The DNA for the CDR3 is TGTGCCAGCAGCGTAGCTGAAGGGGCGCGGACGGTTCCAGTTCCCCTCCACTTT. Residues: CASSVAEGARTVPVPLHF.

The gene calls are TRBV9 and TRBJ2-5; 9 bases map to TRBD1. With 3 bases clipped from V and 5 bases from J, the junction kept 14 bases outside the gene matches. The CDR3 consists of 17 residues. CDR1 SGDLS and CDR2 YYNGEE come from the germline V gene. As DNA, the CDR3 is TGTGCCAGCAGCGCGGGTTTGAACAGGGGGCGCGTGGAGACCCAGTACTTC. It specifies CASSAGLNRGRVETQYF.

This clone was seen only a few times. The chain combines TRBV6-4 with TRBJ2-1; D gene ambiguous. Deletions cut 4 bases from V and 3 bases from J, with 4 bases between. This CDR3 spans 12 amino acids. Per germline, CDR1 MRHNA and CDR2 SNTAGT. As DNA, the CDR3 is TGTGCCAGCAGTGCCCGCTACAATGAGCAGTTCTTC. Translation gives CASSARYNEQFF.

The chain couples TRBV18 to TRBJ2-1, with no clear D. Germline CDR1 KGHSH, CDR2 LQKENI. CDR3 length: 14 residues. Trimming shortened V by 1 base and J by 7 bases, and 11 bases separated the two germline ends. The CDR3 loop reads CASSPQSHANEQFF. CDR3 coding DNA: TGTGCCAGCTCACCACAATCACACGCTAATGAGCAGTTCTTC.

The rearrangement uses TRBV13 and TRBJ1-2, with D possibly being TRBD1 (5 bases). The CDR3 has 15 amino acids. From germline, CDR1 is PRHDT and CDR2 FYEKMQ (reference sequence). V shed 1 base and J shed 5 bases, with 14 bases lying between them. CDR3 residues: CASSLVGGRGYGYTF. In nucleotides, the CDR3 is TGTGCCAGCAGCTTAGTAGGAGGGCGGGGGTATGGCTACACCTTC.

This clone was detected a few times. The genes are TRBV7-9 and TRBJ2-3; TRBD1 matches 7 bases. The V segment lost 8 bases and the J segment 1 base; nucleotides outside the gene matches: 3. The germline gives CDR1 SEHNR, CDR2 FQNEAQ (reference sequence). This CDR3 contains 13 residues. CDR3 in amino acids: CASRGGRTDTQYF. The CDR3 DNA reads TGTGCCAGCCGAGGGGGCCGCACAGATACGCAGTATTTT.

Notes on this clone: The sample carries other DNA sequences with the same CDR3. The chain is built from TRBV15 and TRBJ1-5, with 8 bases that match TRBD1. This CDR3 is built from 14 residues. J gave up 10 bases and V 3 bases, and 8 bases lay outside the gene matches. Germline CDR1 reads LNHNV; CDR2 reads YYDKDF (reference sequence). The CDR3: CATSSQTGAQPQHF. The CDR3 nucleotides are TGTGCCACCAGCAGCCAGACAGGGGCTCAACCCCAGCATTTT.

This chain links TRBV25-1 with TRBJ1-2, with 7 bases aligning to TRBD1. The CDR3 spans 13 residues. CDR1 is MGHDK, CDR2 SYGVNS, per germline. With V trimmed by 4 bases and J by 3 bases, 2 bases remained unmatched. This CDR3 is CASSGQGDYGYTF. The CDR3 region has the DNA TGTGCCAGCAGTGGACAGGGCGACTATGGCTACACCTTC.

This chain joins TRBV12-3 or TRBV12-4 and TRBJ1-2; D ambiguous. CDR3 size: 12 residues. V was trimmed by 7 bases and J by 3 bases, leaving 9 bases between them. CDR3: CASTLGDYGYTF. CDR3 DNA sequence: TGTGCCAGCACCCTGGGAGACTATGGCTACACCTTC.

The chain carries TRBV5-1 and TRBJ1-4; D is perhaps TRBD1 (6 bases). Trimming shortened V by 2 bases and J by 5 bases, and 13 bases separated the two germline ends. Germline assignment: CDR1 SGHRS and CDR2 YFSETQ. CDR3 length equals 15 residues. Here the CDR3 DNA reads TGCGCCAGCAGCTTATTCAGGACAGAAAATGAAAAACTGTTTTTT. Protein sequence: CASSLFRTENEKLFF.

The gene calls are TRBV7-6 and TRBJ1-5, with TRBD1 matching over 9 bases. Trimming took 5 bases from V and 5 from J; bases not matched to a gene: 4. From germline, CDR1 is SGHVS and CDR2 FNYEAQ. CDR3 length: 14 amino acids. Here the CDR3 reads CASSLGTGYQPQHF. The CDR3, as DNA: TGTGCCAGCAGCCTCGGGACAGGGTATCAGCCCCAGCATTTT.

This clone was counted between two and nine times. This chain connects TRBV10-3 to TRBJ2-7; 9 nucleotides match TRBD2. Germline CDR1 and CDR2: ENHRY and SYGVKD. This CDR3 contains 15 residues. V shed 4 bases, J shed 0 bases, and the junction held 4 bases outside the gene matches. Written as DNA, the CDR3 is TGTGCCATCAGTGGGAGCGGGGGGCTCTCCTACGAGCAGTACTTC. Its protein product is CAISGSGGLSYEQYF.

In this sample, this clone turned up once. The chain is built from TRBV5-1 and TRBJ1-1; 8 bases line up with TRBD1. CDR1 is SGHRS and CDR2 is YFSETQ in the germline V gene. The CDR3 spans 16 residues. V lost 3 bases and J lost 1; bases outside the gene matches: 8. Here the CDR3 DNA reads TGCGCCAGCAGCTATTCAACGGGACAGGCGAACACTGAAGCTTTCTTT. It yields the protein CASSYSTGQANTEAFF.

This chain uses TRBV2 with TRBJ1-2, with D possibly matching TRBD1 (5 bases). V was clipped by 7 bases and J by 0 bases, with 18 bases between them. The CDR3 runs to 16 residues. Germline CDR1 is SNHLY and CDR2 is FYNNEI. The CDR3 sequence is CASIPWGRIANYGYTF. Here the CDR3 DNA reads TGTGCCAGCATCCCATGGGGCAGGATAGCTAACTATGGCTACACCTTC.

The chain combines TRBV29-1 with TRBJ2-5, with TRBD2 matching 8 bases. CDR1 is SQVTM, CDR2 ANQGSEA, per germline. This CDR3 is built from 16 residues. V trimming: 8 bases; J trimming: 5 bases; junction bases outside the gene matches: 19. As DNA, the CDR3 is TGCAGCACTACAGCCCGGGGGGGAGTGGATAAGGAGACCCAGTACTTC. Its protein product is CSTTARGGVDKETQYF.

CDR3 sequence: CATQLAGASTDTQYF. CDR3 DNA sequence: TGTGCCACACAACTAGCGGGCGCGAGCACAGATACGCAGTATTTT. The chain combines TRBV27 with TRBJ2-3, with 9 positions matching TRBD2. Germline lookup yields CDR1 MNHEY and CDR2 SMNVEV (reference sequence). The length of the CDR3 is 15 residues. Trimming took 10 bases from V and 0 from J; bases not matched to a gene: 8.

CDR3 sequence reads: CASSYGAAGPETQYF. The CDR3 coding sequence is TGTGCCAGCAGTTACGGGGCGGCGGGGCCAGAGACCCAGTACTTC. The chain combines TRBV6-2 or TRBV6-3 with TRBJ2-5; TRBD2 is a possible D gene (6 bases). Germline CDR1 is MNHEY and CDR2 is SVGEGT. The CDR3 covers 15 residues. Trimming left V 2 bases short and J 4 bases short, with 14 bases between.

This clone occurred once. V and J are TRBV5-4 and TRBJ2-1; 9 nucleotides match TRBD2. The germline V gene has CDR1 SGHNT and CDR2 YYREEE (reference sequence). This CDR3 comprises 15 residues. With 0 bases clipped from V and 10 bases from J, the junction kept 8 bases outside the gene matches. The CDR3 DNA follows: TGTGCCAGCAGCTTGGCTGGCGGGGGGGCTGACGAGCAGTTCTTC. It specifies CASSLAGGGADEQFF.

V gene TRBV30 combines with J gene TRBJ1-2; D is unresolved. CDR1 and CDR2 (germline): GTSNPN, SVGIG (reference sequence). The CDR3 is 14 residues long. Trimming removed 4 bases from V and 4 bases from J, with 16 bases in between. CDR3 loop: CAWTLGPESYGYTF. For the CDR3, the DNA is TGTGCCTGGACCCTCGGTCCGGAGAGCTATGGCTACACCTTC.

The chain is built from TRBV10-3 and TRBJ2-7, with a tentative D call TRBD1 (6 bases). The ends were cut back, 4 bases at V and 2 bases at J, with 12 bases in the middle. CDR1 ENHRY and CDR2 SYGVKD come from the germline V gene. The CDR3 is 14 amino acids. The CDR3 sequence: CAISVRGGPYEQYF. Here the CDR3 DNA reads TGTGCCATCAGTGTCAGAGGGGGTCCCTACGAGCAGTACTTC.